This T cell receptor (beta chain) is from a study of shared clonotypes between healthy human individuals. Study observations and caveats: Compared with memory subsets, naive subsets generally had larger estimated richness.

Measured with immunoSEQ multiplex PCR; TCRdb has only the in-frame clones, and not every one. Among 550,000 to 850,000 clones listed, over 55% were seen once. The V gene's germline CDR1 is SGHRS and CDR2 YFSETQ. The CDR3 runs to 14 residues. J lost 2 bases, V lost 2 bases, and 2 bases had no gene match. With respect to this clone: What it binds is unknown.

Division of CD4+ cells produced a CD45RA+ naive subset and a CD45RA-negative memory subset. The specimen was memory CD4+ T cells sorted from blood. Subset indicated: CD45RA-negative fraction. This sequence joins TRBV5-1 and TRBJ1-2, with 8 bases fitting TRBD1. The source is a woman in her twenties or thirties in good health. CDR3 DNA sequence: TGCGCCAGCAGCTTATCAGGGGGCAACTATGGCTACACCTTC. It yields the protein CASSLSGGNYGYTF.